The sequence of this TCR beta chain was determined in a study of CD8+ T cells in alopecia areata. Extracted RNA was reverse transcribed, and the resulting cDNA served as sequencing template. Profiled with immunoSEQ multiplex PCR; TCRdb holds only in-frame clones, not every one. The sample records more than 90,000 clones, around 53% being singletons. Documented treatment: oral pan-JAK inhibitor, 5-10 mg twice daily. V lost 4 bases and J lost 4, with 17 bases in between. Germline CDR1 is SGHNT and CDR2 is YYREEE (reference sequence). The length of the CDR3 is 15 residues. This chain uses TRBV5-4 with TRBJ1-2, with D possibly matching TRBD1 (5 bases). The source of this sequence is a human donor with alopecia areata. Source: CD8+ T cells sorted from blood, taken at week 24, from a patient treated with tofacitinib. Written as DNA, the CDR3 is TGTGCCAGCAGCGCGGTCGGGAGGGGAATCTATGGCTACACCTTC. As protein: CASSAVGRGIYGYTF.